The clone carrying this T cell receptor beta chain appeared a single time. Antigen unknown. This record belongs to a study of radiotherapy plus CTLA-4 blockade in lung cancer. Points from the study as a whole: Researchers report tumor-derived TCR clones expanding in blood after radiotherapy plus ipilimumab. Early shifts in blood T cell clones, with interferon-beta, reportedly predicted response best.

Per germline, CDR1 SGDLS and CDR2 YYNGEE. This CDR3 is built from 14 residues. V lost 2 bases and J lost 1; bases outside the gene matches: 1. Receiving focal radiation plus CTLA-4 blockade with ipilimumab were patients who had chemo-refractory metastatic non-small-cell lung cancer. The repertoire was sequenced with immunoSEQ multiplex PCR; TCRdb's copy has only in-frame clones and lacks some. The sample has about 88,000 clones, 72% seen once. The J gene is TRBJ2-3, the V gene TRBV9; 7 bases are a match to TRBD2. The sequences come from peripheral blood, collected from a patient treated with radiotherapy plus ipilimumab. The clonotype comes from a human donor with non-small cell lung cancer that progressed on radiotherapy plus ipilimumab. The CDR3 DNA reads as TGTGCCAGCAGCGTTACTAGCGGCACAGATACGCAGTATTTT. Translation gives CASSVTSGTDTQYF.